This TCR beta chain was sequenced in a study of identical twins (dated by TCRdb to the mid-2010s). About the investigation overall: The study deep-sequenced TCR alpha and beta repertoires from monozygotic twins, unrelated adults of various ages and cord blood to test whether fetal clonotypes persist. Replicate twin experiments were performed at different times using different library preparation protocols to rule out contamination.

Overall results and qualifications from the work: Abundant cord blood beta clonotypes had fewer insertions, young adult naive repertoires showed a similar but weaker trend, and memory repertoires showed no such trend. Excess twin sharing in beta out-of-frame sequences was weaker because fewer shared sequences lowered the signal-to-noise ratio. Out-of-frame TCR alpha sequences shared between twins showed an excess of low generation-probability sequences compared with coincidental sharing between unrelated individuals. Invariant T cells such as MAIT and iNKT could partly confound zero-insertion analyses, though diverse VJ usage argued against this for most clonotypes. Recombination models systematically underestimated out-of-frame TCR alpha sharing in monozygotic twins but agreed with sharing between unrelated individuals. Because the same donors could not be followed over many years, conclusions were based on cross-sectional statistical analysis.

Every donor was a healthy Caucasian. Three pairs of female monozygotic twins, all aged roughly 18 to 30 years, were included in the twin cohort. Positive isolation kits from Invitrogen were used to isolate the CD4+ and CD8+ T cell populations. Points on this clonotype: Its antigen remains unidentified. Qualities for individual bases were not recorded, and no much larger clone is one base off.

The library was made by 5' RACE. The data were produced on an Illumina HiSeq 2000. Template switching added a universal primer binding site, and the final cDNA carried a unique molecular identifier that allowed TCR cDNA molecules to be counted accurately. First-strand cDNA for TCR alpha and beta chains was synthesized from specific primers in the conserved constant-segment region. To control for contamination, every cDNA library was double barcoded, receiving both a SMART-Mk sample barcode and Illumina barcodes. TruSeq adapter sequences, together with Illumina sample barcodes, were added in two successive PCR steps. TCR alpha and beta cDNA libraries were sequenced on the Illumina HiSeq platform with custom primers. The authors' pipeline ran thus. Unique molecular identifiers were extracted from raw reads with MiGEC, and CDR3 positions were determined with MiXCR. Recombination models were inferred per individual with the repgenHMM and IGoR tools using an EM algorithm. Shared clonotypes were analyzed with the tcR package in R, and sharing was normalized by the product of cloneset sizes. To study raw recombination without the effects of thymic and clonal selection, out-of-frame nonproductive sequences were analyzed. The raw public data were reprocessed by TCRdb itself: fastp quality trimming at Q25, MiXCR clonotype calling, in-frame beta chains only. One record per CDR3 amino acid sequence lists the most common genes and DNA. TCRdb, rather than the study authors, made the V and J calls. The sample table holds 450,000 or so distinct CDR3 sequences, of which 20% to 30% were seen once. The ten largest account for about 2.7% of the sample.

The CDR3 has 15 amino acids, counting the end cysteine and phenylalanine. Solely the CDR3 DNA is kept, with 45 bases framed from the first base. The germline V gene (reference sequence) gives CDR1 as DFQATT and CDR2 as SNEGSKA. After removal of 2 bases from V and 7 bases from J, the junction retains 10 bases not matched to a gene. These data were also reused for a study on T cells expressing NK-cell markers. The second publication reports: In sorted CD3+CD56+NKG2C+, CD3+CD56+NKG2C- and CD3+CD56-NKG2C+ T-cell subsets from 7 to 9 donors, TCR beta-chain repertoires were profiled. Of the eight sequenced donors, seven were found to be HCMV-seropositive and one was found to be HCMV-seronegative. In several experiments an anti-gammadeltaTCR antibody was added to restrict sorting to alphabetaTCR-expressing T cells. For about 6 donors, the dominant CD3+CD56+NKG2C+ clonotypes were among the top 10 CD8+ clonotypes and accounted for roughly 1.0-8% of CD8+ T cells. Those dominant clonotypes were again the most abundant among CD3+CD56-NKG2C+ cells in a few donors, at about 28.3-65%. Whether the expanded NKG2C-expressing T cell clones were specific for HCMV antigens was left unclear. The eight sequenced donors were randomly selected healthy volunteers, three men and five women. A commercial ELISA kit detecting HCMV-specific IgG in serum was used to determine HCMV serostatus. MIGEC was used to demultiplex reads and group the reads by UMI, and MiTCR was used to assemble and quantify clonotypes. To exclude erroneous sequences, any TCR cDNA sequence not supported by at least two reads was discarded. Downstream repertoire analysis used the tcR package, and clonotypes were matched across fractions by CDR3 nucleotide sequence plus V segment. VDJmatch was used to annotate antigen specificity against VDJdb, with one amino acid substitution in CDR3 allowed.

This clonotype was obtained from a woman between 18 and 30 years old in good health. The sequenced material came from CD4+ T cells sorted from blood. Recombination linked TRBV20-1 to TRBJ2-1; 8 bases in the junction line up with TRBD2. The CDR3 reads as follows: CSARWSREVVNEQFF. The DNA reads TGCAGTGCTAGATGGTCGCGGGAGGTAGTGAATGAGCAGTTCTTC.